The 22 T cell receptor beta chains listed next were all sequenced from one sample in a study of lymphopenia after photon versus proton radiotherapy. The protocol was immunoSEQ multiplex PCR, while the TCRdb copy is restricted to in-frame clones and leaves out a portion. The sample holds tens of thousands of clones, approximately 91% seen once. The specimen comprised peripheral blood, sampled from a patient treated with photon-based radiotherapy. The receptor source for this set is a woman in her seventies with pancreatic cancer.

This chain uses TRBV19 with TRBJ1-5; TRBD1 aligns across 10 bases. This CDR3 contains 15 residues. Looked up from germline, CDR1 is LNHDA and CDR2 is SQIVND (reference sequence). V lost 4 bases and J lost 7; bases outside the gene matches: 7. The chain's CDR3 is CASSTDRGLGQPQHF. CDR3 sequence (DNA): TGTGCCAGTAGTACCGACAGGGGGCTTGGGCAGCCCCAGCATTTT. The full variable domain, with the rest looked up from reference TRBV19 and TRBJ1-5, is DGGITQSPKYLFRKEGQNVTLSCEQNLNHDAMYWYRQDPGQGLRLIYYSQIVNDFQKGDIAEGYSVSREKKESFPLTVTSAQKNPTAFYLCASSTDRGLGQPQHFGDGTRLSIL.

V usage is TRBV6-5 and J usage is TRBJ1-1; possible D gene TRBD1, 6 bases. The CDR3 extends over 12 amino acids. Germline V CDR1 and CDR2: MNHEY, SVGAGI. The V end lost 6 bases, the J end lost 10 bases, and 15 bases lay between the germline ends. The DNA for the CDR3 is TGTGCCAGCAGCAAAACAGGGCCTGGAGCTTTCTTT. Its protein product is CASSKTGPGAFF.

This chain connects TRBV5-1 to TRBJ1-1; TRBD1 aligns across 9 bases. Looked up from germline, CDR1 is SGHRS and CDR2 is YFSETQ. Trimming took 0 bases from V and 4 from J; bases not matched to a gene: 7. There are 16 residues in the CDR3. CDR3: CASSLGDRVVGTEAFF. The DNA for the CDR3 is TGCGCCAGCAGCTTGGGGGACAGGGTAGTTGGCACTGAAGCTTTCTTT.

The V and J genes are TRBV28 and TRBJ1-2; D is possibly TRBD1 (6 bases). CDR1 MDHEN and CDR2 SYDVKM come from the germline V gene. CDR3 length equals 13 residues. Trimming stripped 7 bases from V and 2 bases from J, with 11 bases between. The CDR3 coding sequence is TGTGCCAGCAAAGGGACACCAAACTATGGCTACACCTTC. Its protein is CASKGTPNYGYTF.

This clone showed up just once. The chain links TRBV7-2 to TRBJ1-1; TRBD1 is a possible D gene (5 bases). The CDR3 covers 13 residues. Germline assignment: CDR1 SGHTA and CDR2 FQGNSA. The germline V and J ends were trimmed by 5 bases and 5 bases, with 12 bases remaining between them. The CDR3 protein is CASSQQERTEAFF. The DNA for the CDR3 is TGTGCCAGCAGCCAACAGGAAAGGACTGAAGCTTTCTTT.

This clone was counted only a few times. DNA of the CDR3: TGTGCCAGCACTAGCGGGAGGGAAAGCACAGATACGCAGTATTTT. It translates to CASTSGRESTDTQYF. The chain joins TRBV6-1 to TRBJ2-3, with 12 bases that match TRBD2. The germline V gene has CDR1 MNHNS and CDR2 SASEGT. V was clipped by 7 bases and J by 0 bases; unmatched bases: 2. The CDR3 extends over 15 amino acids.

The chain has TRBV7-2 and TRBJ2-2; D ambiguous. The V gene's germline CDR1 is SGHTA and CDR2 FQGNSA. V was shortened by 4 bases and J by 4 bases, with 16 bases between the two germline ends. The CDR3 sequence is 16 residues long. This CDR3 is CASSSSVGVGTGELFF. The CDR3 coding sequence is TGTGCCAGCAGCTCCTCCGTTGGGGTGGGCACCGGGGAGCTGTTTTTT.

The V and J genes are TRBV30 and TRBJ2-2; D may correspond to TRBD1 or TRBD2 (5 bases each). This CDR3 spans 15 amino acids. Trimming cost V 5 bases and J 6 bases, with 19 bases left between them. The germline V gene encodes CDR1 GTSNPN and CDR2 SVGIG (reference sequence). In nucleotides, the CDR3 is TGTGCCTGGGGACTGGGGCTAGCTGGCGCCGGGGAGCTGTTTTTT. It yields the protein CAWGLGLAGAGELFF.

This clone has more than one count but fewer than ten. This chain joins TRBV4-1 and TRBJ1-5, with TRBD1 identical over 7 bases. Germline V gives CDR1 MGHRA, CDR2 YSYEKL. The CDR3 spans 19 residues. V trimming: 1 base; J trimming: 1 base; junction bases outside the gene matches: 13. CDR3 nucleotide sequence: TGCGCCAGCAGCCAAGGGCGAGGGGGGCAGGGGGAAAGCAATCAGCCCCAGCATTTT. This sequence encodes CASSQGRGGQGESNQPQHF.

The gene calls are TRBV11-1 and TRBJ2-7; either TRBD1 or TRBD2 may fit D (6 bases each). This CDR3 comprises 15 residues. Trimming removed 2 bases from V and 3 bases from J, with 14 bases in between. The germline V gene encodes CDR1 SGHAT and CDR2 FQDESV (reference sequence). The CDR3 loop is CASSLRRGPDYEQYF. The CDR3, as DNA: TGTGCCAGCAGCTTAAGACGGGGGCCAGACTACGAGCAGTACTTC. Combining the CDR3 with reference TRBV11-1 and TRBJ2-7 gives the whole variable domain EAEVAQSPRYKITEKSQAVAFWCDPISGHATLYWYRQILGQGPELLVQFQDESVVDDSQLPKDRFSAERLKGVDSTLKIQPAELGDSAMYLCASSLRRGPDYEQYFGPGTRLTVT.

The J gene is TRBJ1-2, the V gene TRBV7-2; D is uncertain. Between the trimmed V and J ends, which lost 2 bases and 8 bases, there was a span of 18 bases. Germline CDR1 is SGHTA and CDR2 is FQGNSA. This CDR3 is 15 amino acids long. DNA of the CDR3: TGTGCCAGCAGCTTATATTCGACATCTAACGACGGCTACACCTTC. This translates into CASSLYSTSNDGYTF.

The CDR3 protein is CASSQDRRSTGELFF. The CDR3 region has the DNA TGCGCCAGCAGCCAAGATCGTCGCAGCACCGGGGAGCTGTTTTTT. This chain links TRBV4-1 with TRBJ2-2; no clear D gene. The germline V gene has CDR1 MGHRA and CDR2 YSYEKL. The V gene lost 0 bases and the J gene lost 4 bases, with 9 bases spanning the gap. This CDR3 is 15 amino acids long.

The chain employs TRBV9 and TRBJ2-2; 10 bases fit TRBD1. Germline CDR1 is SGDLS and CDR2 is YYNGEE. Trimming at V came to 1 base and at J to 6 bases, leaving 3 bases not matched to a gene. The CDR3 is 15 residues long. The CDR3 coding sequence is TGTGCCAGCAGCGTAAGACAGGGGGCTGCCGGGGAGCTGTTTTTT. Protein product: CASSVRQGAAGELFF.

The chain recombines TRBV2 with TRBJ2-5; the D gene is possibly TRBD1 (6 bases). V lost 6 bases to trimming and J lost 5 bases, with 22 bases between them. CDR1 and CDR2 (germline): SNHLY, FYNNEI. There are 16 residues in the CDR3. In DNA form, the CDR3 reads TGTGCCAGCAGGCCGACAGGTTTGAGCGTTCTTGAGACCCAGTACTTC. Amino acids: CASRPTGLSVLETQYF.

The J gene is TRBJ1-1, the V gene TRBV11-1; 7 nucleotides match TRBD1. Germline CDR1 and CDR2: SGHAT and FQDESV (reference sequence). The CDR3 totals 15 residues. Losses at the gene ends were 2 bases for V and 7 bases for J; bases not matched to a gene: 10. CDR3 residues: CASSLNLGGTDEAFF. CDR3 bases: TGTGCCAGCAGCTTAAATCTAGGGGGGACAGATGAAGCTTTCTTT.

The V and J genes are TRBV6-1 and TRBJ2-1; D possibly matches TRBD1 or TRBD2 (5 bases each). The V end was cut by 3 bases, the J end by 10 bases, with 19 bases between. The CDR3 is made up of 15 amino acids. Looked up from germline, CDR1 is MNHNS and CDR2 is SASEGT. CDR3 sequence: CASSDFPGGSREQFF. CDR3 bases: TGTGCCAGCAGTGATTTCCCTGGGGGTTCTCGGGAGCAGTTCTTC.

The rearrangement uses TRBV19 and TRBJ2-1; 9 nucleotides agree with TRBD2. This CDR3 is built from 16 residues. V lost 1 base, J lost 6 bases, and 7 bases stayed unmatched. The germline gives CDR1 LNHDA, CDR2 SQIVND (reference sequence). The CDR3 DNA is TGTGCCAGTAGTATAGCCCCGGGACTAGCTGCCAATGAGCAGTTCTTC. Its protein is CASSIAPGLAANEQFF.

The rearrangement joins TRBV5-4 to TRBJ2-7; no reliable D call. The CDR3 runs to 15 residues. Trimming took off 0 bases at V and 2 bases at J, with 12 bases between the two ends. Germline loops: CDR1 SGHNT, CDR2 YYREEE (reference sequence). The CDR3, as DNA: TGTGCCAGCAGCTTGGAGCAGTCTGGGGCCTACGAGCAGTACTTC. This codes for CASSLEQSGAYEQYF.

As concerns this clone: Other nucleotide sequences from this sample produce the same CDR3. CDR3 sequence (DNA): TGTGCCAGCAGCGTAGATAACCGACACTCTGGAAACACCATATATTTT. Translation: CASSVDNRHSGNTIYF. The J gene is TRBJ1-3, the V gene TRBV9, with D hard to call. The ends were cut back, 0 bases at V and 0 bases at J, with 10 bases in the middle. This CDR3 comprises 16 residues. Germline V gene data show CDR1 as SGDLS and CDR2 as YYNGEE.

The genes are TRBV28 and TRBJ1-4; weak D call: TRBD1 (6 bases). This CDR3 region has 14 residues. Germline-derived CDR1 and CDR2 are MDHEN and SYDVKM. Trimming left V 4 bases short and J 4 bases short, with 10 bases between. The CDR3 DNA reads TGTGCCAGCAGTTCAGGACAGAATAATGAAAAACTGTTTTTT. This translates into CASSSGQNNEKLFF. Full variable domain (missing parts from reference TRBV28 and TRBJ1-4): DVKVTQSSRYLVKRTGEKVFLECVQDMDHENMFWYRQDPGLGLRLIYFSYDVKMKEKGDIPEGYSVSREKKERFSLILESASTNQTSMYLCASSSGQNNEKLFFGSGTQLSVL.

This clone occurred once. V gene TRBV6-1 combines with J gene TRBJ2-1, with 9 bases fitting TRBD2. J was trimmed by 6 bases and V by 2 bases; bases with no gene match: 8. The CDR3 has 16 amino acids. CDR1 is MNHNS, CDR2 SASEGT, per germline. Here the CDR3 reads CASSEYGREGRNEQFF. The CDR3 DNA sequence: TGTGCCAGCAGTGAATACGGGCGGGAGGGCCGCAATGAGCAGTTCTTC.

The gene calls are TRBV19 and TRBJ1-4, with TRBD1 as a possible D gene (5 bases). Germline CDR1 LNHDA, CDR2 SQIVND (reference sequence). V was cut by 5 bases and J by 8 bases, with 18 bases left in between. This CDR3 comprises 15 residues. The CDR3: CASSRSGRPREKLFF. The CDR3 nucleotides read TGTGCCAGTAGTCGATCAGGGAGACCAAGGGAAAAACTGTTTTTT.